This T cell receptor (beta chain) was profiled in a study of glioma-infiltrating T cells after dendritic cell vaccination. Background on the study: Patients had newly diagnosed or recurrent glioblastoma and received dendritic cell vaccines. Dendritic cells derived from monocytes and pulsed with autologous tumor lysate formed the vaccine. At biweekly intervals, patients got three intradermal dendritic cell vaccine injections.

This table comes from immunoSEQ multiplex PCR, and its TCRdb copy is limited to in-frame clones, with some not included. The sample holds around 96,000 clones; 79% are singletons and the top ten take around 6%. The source of this sequence is a human donor with glioblastoma. The specimen comprised blood, sampled before dendritic cell vaccination.

In nucleotides, the CDR3 is TGTGCCAGCAGCCCCCGCCTAGCGGGGGGGGTCGATGAGCAGTTCTTC. Protein: CASSPRLAGGVDEQFF. V and J are TRBV7-8 and TRBJ2-1, with 12 nucleotides matching TRBD2. Germline CDR1 reads SGHVS; CDR2 reads FQNEAQ. With V trimmed by 5 bases and J by 8 bases, 10 bases remained unmatched. The CDR3 has 16 residues.